This TCR beta chain was profiled in a study of T cell responses to AZD1222 COVID-19 vaccine. Sequencing used immunoSEQ multiplex PCR; TCRdb keeps in-frame clones, though not all of them. The data show under 200,000 clones, with about 91% seen just once and 4% to 5.5% held by the top ten. Trimming left V 2 bases short and J 3 bases short, with 10 bases between. Per the germline V gene, CDR1 is MGHRA and CDR2 is YSYEKL. This CDR3 region has 15 residues. This clone has only one observation. This specimen was peripheral blood, taken on day 0 of AZD1222 vaccination. The clonotype was recovered from an adult in good health. The V gene is TRBV4-1, the J gene TRBJ2-2; the D call may be TRBD1 or TRBD2 (5 bases each). The CDR3 DNA is TGCGCCAGCAGCCAATACATGGGGGACACCGGGGAGCTGTTTTTT. Translating gives CASSQYMGDTGELFF.